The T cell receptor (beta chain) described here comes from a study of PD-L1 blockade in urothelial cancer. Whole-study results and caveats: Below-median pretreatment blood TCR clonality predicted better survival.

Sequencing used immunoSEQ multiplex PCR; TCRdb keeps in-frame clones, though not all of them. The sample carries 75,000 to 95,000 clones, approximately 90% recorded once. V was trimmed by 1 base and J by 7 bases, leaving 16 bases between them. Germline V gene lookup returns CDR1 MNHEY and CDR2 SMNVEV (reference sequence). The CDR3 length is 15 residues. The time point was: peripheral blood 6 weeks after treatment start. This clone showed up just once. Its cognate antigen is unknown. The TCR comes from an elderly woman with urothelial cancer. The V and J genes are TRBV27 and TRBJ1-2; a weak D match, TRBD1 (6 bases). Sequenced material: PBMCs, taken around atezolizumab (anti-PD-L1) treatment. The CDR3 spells CASSLLVGAEGGYTF. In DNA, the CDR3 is TGTGCCAGCAGTTTATTAGTGGGGGCAGAGGGTGGCTACACCTTC.